The clone carrying this TCR beta chain has at least ten counts. The antigen is not known. The data were obtained in a study of CD8+CD57+ T cells in acquired aplastic anemia. Whole-study context: Sorting CD4+ and CD8+ cells gave DNA averaging approximately 3 ug. CD4+ cell libraries from healthy donors averaged about 10.8 million reads. General study points: Patients were compared with controls for CD8+ Simpson's diversity, and no significant difference emerged.

From germline, CDR1 is MNHNS and CDR2 SASEGT. CDR3 length: 15 amino acids. The ends were cut back, 2 bases at V and 4 bases at J, with 15 bases in the middle. Profiling of TCR beta VDJ combinations and CDR3 sequences used genomic DNA as template. TCRdb independently ran MiXCR on the reads; one entry per CDR3 protein. The repertoire consists of roughly 80,000 distinct CDR3 sequences, with less than 60% occurring once and the leading ten covering roughly 70%. The receptor was isolated from a human donor in good health, serving as a control. Source material: sorted CD4+, CD8+, or CD8+CD57+ T cells (not recorded which) from PBMCs. The rearrangement links TRBV6-1 to TRBJ2-7; possible D gene TRBD1, 5 bases. CDR3 coding DNA: TGTGCCAGCAGTGAACTCCCGCAGGGCGTGTACGAGCAGTACTTC. Residues: CASSELPQGVYEQYF.